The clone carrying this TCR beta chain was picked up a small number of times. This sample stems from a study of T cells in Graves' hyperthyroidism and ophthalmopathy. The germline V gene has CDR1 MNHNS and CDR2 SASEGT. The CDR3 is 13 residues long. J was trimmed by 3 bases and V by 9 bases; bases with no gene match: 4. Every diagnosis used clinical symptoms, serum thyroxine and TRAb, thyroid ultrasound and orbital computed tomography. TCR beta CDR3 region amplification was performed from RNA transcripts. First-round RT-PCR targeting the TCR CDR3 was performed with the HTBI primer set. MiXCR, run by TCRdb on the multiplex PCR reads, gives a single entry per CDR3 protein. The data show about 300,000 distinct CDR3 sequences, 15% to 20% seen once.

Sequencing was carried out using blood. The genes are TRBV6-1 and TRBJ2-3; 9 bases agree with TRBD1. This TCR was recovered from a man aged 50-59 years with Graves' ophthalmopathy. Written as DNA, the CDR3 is TGTGCCAGTAGGGACAGGGAGACAGATACGCAGTATTTT. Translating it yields CASRDRETDTQYF.